These 13 T cell receptor beta chains share one sample of origin, sequenced in a study of glioma-infiltrating T cells (dated by TCRdb to about 2016). Sequenced using an Illumina MiSeq. TCR alpha and beta CDR3 regions were amplified with the iRepertoire nested amplicon-rescue multiplex PCR (arm-PCR) platform from RNA. TCRdb applied fastp at Q25 and MiXCR to the public reads, then kept only in-frame beta chains. CDR3 protein duplicates are merged, each entry listing the most common genes and DNA. A total of 150,000 or so distinct CDR3 sequences appear in this sample, 35% to 50% of them only once. Clones ranked in the top ten supply 20% of the sample. Sequencing used glioma tissue, nonneoplastic brain tissue, or PBMCs (not recorded which). The receptors were sampled from a human donor with low-grade glioma or glioblastoma, undergoing nonglioma brain surgery, or in good health (not recorded which).

This clonotype has just a few counts. V usage is TRBV7-9 and J usage is TRBJ2-1; possibly TRBD2 for D (6 bases). Trimming cost V 1 base and J 3 bases, with 10 bases left between them. Looked up from germline, CDR1 is SEHNR and CDR2 is FQNEAQ (reference sequence). CDR3 length: 15 residues. The CDR3 region is CASSLVLGGYNEQFF. Here the CDR3 DNA reads TGTGCCAGCAGCTTAGTTCTGGGGGGCTACAATGAGCAGTTCTTC.

This clonotype appeared a few times. The chain joins TRBV7-9 to TRBJ2-1, with D possibly being TRBD2 (6 bases). The CDR3 is 13 residues long. The V gene's germline CDR1 is SEHNR and CDR2 FQNEAQ (reference sequence). The V end lost 11 bases, the J end lost 9 bases, and 20 bases lay between the germline ends. The CDR3 is CAHDRSAGSEQFF. The CDR3 DNA reads as TGTGCCCACGACCGATCCGCGGGGAGTGAGCAGTTCTTC. Together with reference TRBV7-9 and TRBJ2-1, the CDR3 gives the full variable domain: DTGVSQNPRHKITKRGQNVTFRCDPISEHNRLYWYRQTLGQGPEFLTYFQNEAQLEKSRLLSDRFSAERPKGSFSTLEIQRTEQGDSAMYLCAHDRSAGSEQFFGPGTRLTVL.

This clonotype was counted only a few times. The chain is built from TRBV6-2 or TRBV6-3 and TRBJ1-1; D perhaps matches TRBD1 (6 bases). V was pared by 6 bases and J by 1 base, with 18 bases between. The CDR3 extends over 16 amino acids. CDR1 and CDR2 (germline): MNHEY, SVGEGT. The DNA of the CDR3 is TGTGCCAGCAGGGACGGCTCGACAGGAGGGAACACTGAAGCTTTCTTT. Encoded protein: CASRDGSTGGNTEAFF.

The CDR3 spells CASSTLTGGTEAFF. The CDR3 DNA is TGTGCCAGCAGTACTCTGACAGGGGGCACTGAAGCTTTCTTT. The chain uses TRBV27 and TRBJ1-1; 9 bases are a match to TRBD1. This CDR3 is built from 14 residues. CDR1 is MNHEY and CDR2 is SMNVEV in the germline V gene (reference sequence). V trimming: 5 bases; J trimming: 4 bases; junction bases outside the gene matches: 5.

Turning to this clonotype: The junction does not match germline at one end; this may be a read error. The chain recombines TRBV18 with TRBJ2-7; 10 bases fit TRBD2. The J call may not be correct, given that the DNA end is closer to TRBJ2-1. From germline, CDR1 is KGHSH and CDR2 LQKENI. The CDR3 is 14 amino acids. The CDR3 spells CANSPSGSYNEQFF. The CDR3 nucleotides read TGTGCCAACTCACCTAGCGGGAGTTACAATGAGCAGTTCTTC.

Note on this clonotype: A junction boundary mismatches the germline segment, possibly from a read error. CDR3 coding DNA: TGCGCCAGCGGCCAAGCCATAAGAGGAAATCAGCCCCAGCATTTT. It translates to CASGQAIRGNQPQHF. The chain combines TRBV4-1 with TRBJ1-5; D gene ambiguous. CDR1 is MGHRA, CDR2 YSYEKL, per germline. This CDR3 has 15 residues.

The table lists this clonotype with a count of one. The rearrangement uses TRBV12-3 or TRBV12-4 and TRBJ2-2, with a possible D match to TRBD1 (5 bases). The CDR3 contains 16 residues. V lost 5 bases and J 3 bases, leaving 16 bases between the germline ends. The CDR3 spells CASSPRAGIDTGELFF. The CDR3 DNA follows: TGTGCCAGCAGTCCCCGGGCAGGGATAGACACCGGGGAGCTGTTTTTT.

This clonotype was observed a handful of times. The gene calls are TRBV6-1 and TRBJ2-7; 8 bases agree with TRBD1. Trimming cost V 6 bases and J 2 bases; bases outside gene matches: 6. The CDR3 has 14 amino acids. The germline gives CDR1 MNHNS, CDR2 SASEGT. CDR3 sequence reads: CASSRDRLPYEQYF. CDR3 in DNA: TGTGCCAGCAGCAGGGACAGGTTGCCCTACGAGCAGTACTTC.

In this sample, this clonotype turned up a few times. The J gene is TRBJ1-6, the V gene TRBV20-1; 8 bases are a match to TRBD1. Losses at the gene ends were 7 bases for V and 14 bases for J; bases not matched to a gene: 28. The germline gives CDR1 DFQATT, CDR2 SNEGSKA (reference sequence). CDR3 length equals 18 residues. This CDR3 reads CSVAGTGTRSALSSALHF. The CDR3 bases are TGCAGTGTTGCCGGGACAGGAACCCGATCTGCCCTTTCATCGGCCCTCCACTTT.

A few counts support this clonotype. The gene calls are TRBV20-1 and TRBJ2-3; perhaps TRBD2 as D (5 bases). Germline lookup yields CDR1 DFQATT and CDR2 SNEGSKA (reference sequence). The V end was cut by 0 bases, the J end by 1 base, with 8 bases between. The CDR3 has 14 amino acids. The CDR3 DNA follows: TGCAGTGCTAGAGATACCGGGGGCACAGATACGCAGTATTTT. This translates into CSARDTGGTDTQYF.

In this sample, this clonotype turned up once. This chain uses TRBV12-3 or TRBV12-4 with TRBJ1-1; D call uncertain. The CDR3 runs 12 residues. V lost 5 bases, J lost 2 bases, and 6 bases lay in between. The CDR3 DNA is TGTGCCAGCAGTATGGGAAACACTGAAGCTTTCTTT. This codes for CASSMGNTEAFF.

This sequence joins TRBV28 and TRBJ2-4; 10 bases align to TRBD2. From germline, CDR1 is MDHEN and CDR2 SYDVKM. J gave up 12 bases and V 5 bases, and 10 bases lay outside the gene matches. The CDR3 runs to 14 residues. The CDR3 protein is CASSPGLAEADQYF. The CDR3 DNA follows: TGTGCCAGCAGTCCCGGACTAGCGGAAGCCGATCAGTACTTC.

This clonotype was detected a few times. V gene TRBV6-1 combines with J gene TRBJ1-4; D uncertain. CDR3 size: 14 residues. V lost 6 bases and J lost 0, with 8 bases in between. Looked up from germline, CDR1 is MNHNS and CDR2 is SASEGT. In nucleotides, the CDR3 is TGTGCCAGCAGGAGGACTGCAACTAATGAAAAACTGTTTTTT. Translation: CASRRTATNEKLFF.